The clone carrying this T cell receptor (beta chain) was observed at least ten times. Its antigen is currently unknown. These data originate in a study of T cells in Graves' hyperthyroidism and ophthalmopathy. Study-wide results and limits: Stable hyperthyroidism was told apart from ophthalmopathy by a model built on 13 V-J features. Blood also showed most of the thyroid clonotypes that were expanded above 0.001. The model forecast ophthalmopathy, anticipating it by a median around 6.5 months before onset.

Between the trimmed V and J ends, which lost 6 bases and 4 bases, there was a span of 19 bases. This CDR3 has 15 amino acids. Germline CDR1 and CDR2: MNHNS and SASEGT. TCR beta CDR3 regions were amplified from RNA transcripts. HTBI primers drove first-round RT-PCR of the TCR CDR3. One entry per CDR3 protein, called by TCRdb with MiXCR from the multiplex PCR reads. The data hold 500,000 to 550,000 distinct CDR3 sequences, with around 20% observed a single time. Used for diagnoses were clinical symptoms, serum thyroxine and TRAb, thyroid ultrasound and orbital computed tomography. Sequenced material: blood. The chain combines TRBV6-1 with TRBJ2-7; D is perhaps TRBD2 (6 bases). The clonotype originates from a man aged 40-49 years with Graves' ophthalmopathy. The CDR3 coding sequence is TGTGCCAGCAGAGCCCTCTCTAGCGCGGTGTACGAGCAGTACTTC. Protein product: CASRALSSAVYEQYF.